The following is a TCR beta chain sequence with its context. Its specificity is unknown. The data derive from a study of T cell responses to AZD1222 COVID-19 vaccine. V dropped 0 bases and J dropped 7 bases, with 21 bases sitting between them. In germline, CDR1 is SGHTS, CDR2 YDEGEE. The CDR3 has 17 amino acids. Study observations and caveats: Mapped onto spike, vaccine-associated CD4 TCRs spanned it and were dominant at 160-218 and 743-854. Spike-specific TCRs gained breadth and depth after people received two AZD1222 doses.

The assay was immunoSEQ multiplex PCR, and TCRdb's table has in-frame clones only and misses some. The sample lists 200,000 or so clones; approximately 95% were seen once. This receptor was taken from an adult who received the AZD1222 COVID-19 vaccine. The chain combines TRBV5-8 with TRBJ2-3, with D maybe TRBD2 (6 bases). The sample was peripheral blood, taken 28 days after the second AZD1222 dose. The chain's CDR3 is CASSLGTGTLIGHTQYF. Written as DNA, the CDR3 is TGTGCCAGCAGCTTGGGCACCGGGACTCTGATCGGCCATACGCAGTATTTT.